Below are 4 T cell receptor beta chains sequenced from a single sample in a study of blood T cell repertoires in COVID-19. Sequencing used immunoSEQ multiplex PCR; TCRdb keeps in-frame clones, though not all of them. The sample carries more than 350,000 clones, 80% to 90% recorded once. Sequences were obtained from PBMCs or T cells enriched from blood (not recorded which). These receptors all stem from a woman in her fifties or sixties who had recovered from COVID-19.

The chain recombines TRBV7-2 with TRBJ1-1, with D possibly matching TRBD1 (5 bases). V dropped 5 bases and J dropped 8 bases, with 15 bases sitting between them. CDR1 is SGHTA and CDR2 is FQGNSA in the germline V gene. The CDR3 has 13 residues. The CDR3 sequence is CASSVRRTTEAFF. DNA of the CDR3: TGTGCCAGCAGCGTAAGAAGGACAACCGAAGCTTTCTTT.

Concerning this clone: Other DNA sequences in this specimen translate into the identical CDR3. J is TRBJ2-5 and V is TRBV11-1; D might be TRBD1 (6 bases). The V end was cut by 1 base, the J end by 5 bases, with 8 bases between. Germline V CDR1 and CDR2: SGHAT, FQDESV (reference sequence). This CDR3 region has 13 residues. The CDR3 DNA is TGTGCCAGCAGCTTAGGTCAGGGGGAGACCCAGTACTTC. Its protein is CASSLGQGETQYF. The full variable domain, in which reference TRBV11-1 and TRBJ2-5 provide the parts outside the CDR3, is EAEVAQSPRYKITEKSQAVAFWCDPISGHATLYWYRQILGQGPELLVQFQDESVVDDSQLPKDRFSAERLKGVDSTLKIQPAELGDSAMYLCASSLGQGETQYFGPGTRLLVL.

J is TRBJ2-7 and V is TRBV4-1, with 9 bases matching TRBD2. Germline assignment: CDR1 MGHRA and CDR2 YSYEKL. CDR3 length equals 16 residues. V was clipped by 0 bases and J by 4 bases; unmatched bases: 7. The CDR3 nucleotides read TGCGCCAGCAGCCAAGATTACCTAGCGGGGAGATACGAGCAGTACTTC. Its protein is CASSQDYLAGRYEQYF.

This clone has just one count. The genes are TRBV5-4 and TRBJ2-3, with TRBD2 matching over 9 bases. The CDR3 spans 18 residues. Germline loops: CDR1 SGHNT, CDR2 YYREEE (reference sequence). Trimming took 1 base from V and 0 from J; bases not matched to a gene: 9. CDR3 nucleotides: TGTGCCAGCAGCTTGCCTAGCGGGGTACTCTCTAGCACAGATACGCAGTATTTT. It translates to CASSLPSGVLSSTDTQYF.